This T cell receptor (beta chain) was recorded in a study of cytomegalovirus exposure and HLA in healthy donors. The study, taken as a whole, reports: By HLA locus, TCR association rates varied in a later analysis, with DRB1 showing the most and HLA-C the fewest. Within an earlier analysis, most TCR beta V segments proved productive either about 87% or about 30% of the time. The study dropped some indistinguishable V segments, TRBV6-2 and TRBV6-3 among them.

Both 60 Vbeta primers and 13 Jbeta primers went into the PCR. Clones were read by immunoSEQ multiplex PCR, and TCRdb kept only the in-frame ones, dropping some. The table records about 130,000 clones, around 80% of them present only once. Of note for this clone: Its antigen is undetermined.

V shed 2 bases and J shed 6 bases, with 10 bases lying between them. The length of the CDR3 is 13 residues. Germline V gives CDR1 LNHDA, CDR2 SQIVND (reference sequence). The J gene is TRBJ1-2, the V gene TRBV19; the D gene is possibly TRBD1 (5 bases). The clonotype comes from a woman aged 18-30 years in good health and CMV-seropositive. Material: PBMCs. For the CDR3, the DNA is TGTGCCAGTAGTATACAGGGTTTGGATGGCTACACCTTC. Translation gives CASSIQGLDGYTF.